This T cell receptor beta chain was obtained from a study of CD8 T cells in ankylosing spondylitis. Quantitative 5'-RACE with molecular barcodes was used to make the TCR beta libraries. One entry per CDR3 protein results from TCRdb running MiXCR on the 5' RACE reads. This sample has around 300,000 distinct CDR3 sequences, with less than 25% found just once. General study results and limits: Within ankylosing spondylitis blood, a TCR beta motif made up of seven or eight highly homologous variants appeared to be characteristic.

This clonotype was detected only a few times. Its matching antigen is unknown. The germline V gene encodes CDR1 KGHDR and CDR2 SFDVKD. The CDR3 length is 12 residues. The V gene lost 4 bases and the J gene lost 3 bases, with 4 bases spanning the gap. V is TRBV24-1 and J is TRBJ2-3; D is uncertain. The origin of this receptor is a female donor with ankylosing spondylitis or in good health (not recorded which). Sequenced sample: blood, either unsorted or a sorted T cell fraction (not recorded which). The CDR3: CATSEGTDTQYF. The CDR3 DNA sequence: TGTGCCACCAGTGAAGGGACAGATACGCAGTATTTT.